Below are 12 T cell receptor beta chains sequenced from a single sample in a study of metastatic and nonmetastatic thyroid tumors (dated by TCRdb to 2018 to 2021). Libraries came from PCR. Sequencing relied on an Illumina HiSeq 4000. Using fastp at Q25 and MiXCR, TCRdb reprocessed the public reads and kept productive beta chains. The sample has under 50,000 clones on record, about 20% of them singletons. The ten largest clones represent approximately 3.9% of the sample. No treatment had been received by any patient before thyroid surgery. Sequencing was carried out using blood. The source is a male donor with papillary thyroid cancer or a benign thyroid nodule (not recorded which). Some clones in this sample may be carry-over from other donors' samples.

Here the CDR3 reads CIFTTIGSYEQYF. CDR3 DNA sequence: TGCATCTTCACGACTATCGGCTCCTACGAGCAGTACTTC. The chain combines TRBV20-1 with TRBJ2-7; tentative D call: TRBD2 (5 bases). The CDR3 totals 13 residues. Germline CDR1 DFQATT, CDR2 SNEGSKA (reference sequence).

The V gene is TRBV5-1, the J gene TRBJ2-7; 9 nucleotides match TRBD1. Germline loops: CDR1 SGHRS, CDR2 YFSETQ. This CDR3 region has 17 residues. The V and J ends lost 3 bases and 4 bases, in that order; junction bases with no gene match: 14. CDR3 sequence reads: CASSSTPMDRGSYEQYF. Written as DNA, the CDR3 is TGCGCCAGCAGCTCGACCCCCATGGACAGGGGTTCGTACGAGCAGTACTTC.

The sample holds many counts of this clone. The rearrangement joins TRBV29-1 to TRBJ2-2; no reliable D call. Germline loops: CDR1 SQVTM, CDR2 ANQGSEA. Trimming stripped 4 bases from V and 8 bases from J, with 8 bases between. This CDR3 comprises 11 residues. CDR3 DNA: TGCAGCGTTGCCTCCCCGGGGGAGCTGTTTTTT. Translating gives CSVASPGELFF.

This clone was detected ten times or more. This CDR3 is CSASPSGRGVYYNEQFF. In DNA, the CDR3 is TGCAGTGCTAGTCCCTCGGGGCGGGGGGTATACTACAATGAGCAGTTCTTC. The chain carries TRBV20-1 and TRBJ2-1, with 8 bases lining up with TRBD2. CDR1 DFQATT and CDR2 SNEGSKA come from the germline V gene (reference sequence). V gave up 3 bases and J gave up 3 bases; unmatched junction bases: 13. The CDR3 extends over 17 amino acids.

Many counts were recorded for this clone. CDR3 region: CASSLGLTGQPQHF. CDR3 in DNA: TGTGCCAGCAGCTTAGGTTTAACCGGACAGCCCCAGCATTTT. The J gene is TRBJ1-5, the V gene TRBV7-6, with D unresolved. CDR1 SGHVS and CDR2 FNYEAQ come from the germline V gene. The CDR3 is 14 amino acids. V gave up 1 base and J gave up 7 bases, with 11 bases separating them.

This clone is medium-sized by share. The CDR3 loop is CASARGQGVSPLHF. The CDR3 coding sequence is TGTGCCAGCGCGCGGGGACAGGGGGTTTCACCCCTCCACTTT. The rearrangement links TRBV5-6 to TRBJ1-6, with TRBD1 matching 11 bases. The CDR3 length is 14 residues. The junction had 6 bases not matched to a gene; V was cut back by 7 bases and J by 9 bases. Germline V lookup: CDR1 SGHDT, CDR2 YYEEEE. Combining the CDR3 with reference TRBV5-6 and TRBJ1-6 gives the whole variable domain DAGVTQSPTHLIKTRGQQVTLRCSPKSGHDTVSWYQQALGQGPQFIFQYYEEEERQRGNFPDRFSGHQFPNYSSELNVNALLLGDSALYLCASARGQGVSPLHFGNGTRLTVT.

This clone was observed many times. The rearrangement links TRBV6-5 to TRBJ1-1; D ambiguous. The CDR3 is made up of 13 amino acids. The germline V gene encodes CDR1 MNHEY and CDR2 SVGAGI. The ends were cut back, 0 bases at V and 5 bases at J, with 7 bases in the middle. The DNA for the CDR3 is TGTGCCAGCAGTTACTCTAGGGTAACTGAAGCTTTCTTT. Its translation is CASSYSRVTEAFF.

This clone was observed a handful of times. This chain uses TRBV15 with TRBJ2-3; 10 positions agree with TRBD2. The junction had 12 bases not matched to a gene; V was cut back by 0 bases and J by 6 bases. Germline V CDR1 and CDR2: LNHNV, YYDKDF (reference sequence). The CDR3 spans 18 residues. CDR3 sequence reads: CATSRDTLAGAEADTQYF. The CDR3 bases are TGTGCCACCAGCAGAGATACCCTAGCGGGAGCCGAGGCGGATACGCAGTATTTT.

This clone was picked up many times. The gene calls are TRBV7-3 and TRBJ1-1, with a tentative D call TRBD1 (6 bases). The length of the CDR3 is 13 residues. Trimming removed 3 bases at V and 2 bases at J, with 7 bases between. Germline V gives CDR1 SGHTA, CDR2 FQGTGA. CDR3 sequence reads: CASSLGQNTEAFF. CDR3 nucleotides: TGTGCCAGCAGCTTGGGACAAAACACTGAAGCTTTCTTT.

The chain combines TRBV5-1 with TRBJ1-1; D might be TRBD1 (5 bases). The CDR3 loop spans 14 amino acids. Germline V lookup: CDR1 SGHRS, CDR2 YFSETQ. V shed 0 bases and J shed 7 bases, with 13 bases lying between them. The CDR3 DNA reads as TGCGCCAGCAGCTTGGTTGTTCAGGGTTGTGAAGCTTTCTTT. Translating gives CASSLVVQGCEAFF.

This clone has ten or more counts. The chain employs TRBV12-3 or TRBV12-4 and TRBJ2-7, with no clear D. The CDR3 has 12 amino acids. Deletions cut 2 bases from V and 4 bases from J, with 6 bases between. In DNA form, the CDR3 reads TGTGCCAGCAGTTTAATGGCGTACGAGCAGTACTTC. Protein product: CASSLMAYEQYF.

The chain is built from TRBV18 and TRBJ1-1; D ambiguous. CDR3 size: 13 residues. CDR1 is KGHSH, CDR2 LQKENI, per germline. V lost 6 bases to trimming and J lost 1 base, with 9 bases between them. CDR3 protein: CASSQTENTEAFF. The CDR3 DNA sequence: TGTGCCAGCTCCCAAACAGAGAACACTGAAGCTTTCTTT.